These 18 T cell receptor beta chains were sequenced from one sample in a study of T cells in Graves' hyperthyroidism and ophthalmopathy. Amplification of TCR beta CDR3 regions was performed using RNA transcripts as template. The HTBI primer set drove a first-round RT-PCR of the TCR CDR3. TCRdb reanalysed the multiplex PCR reads using MiXCR and keeps one entry per CDR3 protein. The repertoire has approximately 400,000 distinct CDR3 sequences, roughly an eighth of them found once; the top ten carry 25% to 30%. Source material: blood. Receptor source: a man aged 45 to 65 with Graves' ophthalmopathy.

The chain combines TRBV10-3 with TRBJ2-1; 11 bases map to TRBD2. CDR3 size: 15 residues. With V trimmed by 0 bases and J by 9 bases, 4 bases remained unmatched. Germline values: CDR1 ENHRY, CDR2 SYGVKD. CDR3 nucleotides: TGTGCCATCAGTGAGTCGGGACTAGCGGTGGGTGAGCAGTTCTTC. This gives the protein CAISESGLAVGEQFF.

The rearrangement links TRBV29-1 to TRBJ2-1; D may be TRBD1 (6 bases). The CDR3 consists of 11 residues. Germline V gene data show CDR1 as SQVTM and CDR2 as ANQGSEA. V was shortened by 7 bases and J by 3 bases, with 7 bases between the two germline ends. CDR3 coding DNA: TGCAGCGGGGGACACTACAATGAGCAGTTCTTC. Its translation is CSGGHYNEQFF.

In this sample, this clonotype turned up many times. The CDR3: CASSFSGSSGEQYF. The CDR3, as DNA: TGTGCCAGCAGTTTCAGCGGGAGCTCCGGCGAGCAGTACTTC. The chain uses TRBV7-9 and TRBJ2-7; 8 nucleotides agree with TRBD2. This CDR3 spans 14 amino acids. Germline trimming cut 6 bases from V and 6 bases from J; bases unmatched to any gene: 10. Germline V gene data show CDR1 as SEHNR and CDR2 as FQNEAQ (reference sequence).

This clonotype occurred a few times. This sequence joins TRBV7-6 and TRBJ1-3, with 7 bases aligning to TRBD1. Germline CDR1 is SGHVS and CDR2 is FNYEAQ. The CDR3 extends over 17 amino acids. Germline trimming cut 5 bases from V and 1 base from J; bases unmatched to any gene: 11. CDR3 in amino acids: CASSQIYRGASGNTIYF. The CDR3 DNA reads as TGTGCCAGCAGCCAAATATACAGGGGAGCGTCTGGAAACACCATATATTTT.

Only a few counts were recorded for this clonotype. CDR3 in DNA: TGTGCCAGCAGTTCCTCCTCAGGGTTAAGGGGATACATTCAGTACTTC. The encoded protein is CASSSSSGLRGYIQYF. The chain carries TRBV6-5 and TRBJ2-4; the D gene is possibly TRBD1 (5 bases). V was shortened by 4 bases and J by 8 bases, with 21 bases between the two germline ends. CDR1 and CDR2 (germline): MNHEY, SVGAGI. CDR3 length: 16 residues.

This clonotype was observed at least ten times. The chain carries TRBV2 and TRBJ2-7; 7 nucleotides align to TRBD2. This CDR3 spans 13 amino acids. V lost 7 bases and J lost 2; bases outside the gene matches: 5. Germline values: CDR1 SNHLY, CDR2 FYNNEI. The CDR3 reads CASNGRPAYEQYF. The CDR3 DNA reads as TGTGCCAGCAACGGGAGGCCCGCCTACGAGCAGTACTTC. Drawing the rest from reference TRBV2 and TRBJ2-7, the complete variable domain is EPEVTQTPSHQVTQMGQEVILRCVPISNHLYFYWYRQILGQKVEFLVSFYNNEISEKSEIFDDQFSVERPDGSNFTLKIRSTKLEDSAMYFCASNGRPAYEQYFGPGTRLTVT.

This clonotype appeared a few times. This sequence joins TRBV4-2 and TRBJ2-2, with D perhaps TRBD1 or TRBD2 (6 bases each). Germline CDR1 LGHNA, CDR2 YNFKEQ. The CDR3 is made up of 17 amino acids. Trimming cost V 2 bases and J 6 bases, with 19 bases left between them. This CDR3 reads CASSQRGRTEGSGELFF. CDR3 sequence (DNA): TGTGCCAGCAGCCAAAGGGGGAGGACGGAGGGATCCGGGGAGCTGTTTTTT.

V is TRBV19 and J is TRBJ1-4; D gene unclear. The CDR3 length is 13 residues. Germline CDR1 LNHDA, CDR2 SQIVND (reference sequence). Trimming cost V 3 bases and J 5 bases, with 7 bases left between them. This CDR3 is CASSILKNEKLFF. The DNA for the CDR3 is TGTGCCAGTAGTATCCTTAAAAATGAAAAACTGTTTTTT.

The chain links TRBV4-2 to TRBJ2-7, with D perhaps TRBD1 or TRBD2 (5 bases each). V was clipped by 1 base and J by 5 bases, with 9 bases between them. This CDR3 is 13 amino acids long. Looked up from germline, CDR1 is LGHNA and CDR2 is YNFKEQ. The CDR3 DNA is TGTGCCAGCAGCCAAGGGGGGACGGACGAGCAGTACTTC. This gives the protein CASSQGGTDEQYF.

This clonotype occurred many times. The V call is TRBV30, the J call TRBJ1-2; perhaps TRBD1 as D (6 bases). The CDR3 is 14 residues long. Trimming left V 3 bases short and J 8 bases short, with 19 bases between. Germline V gene lookup returns CDR1 GTSNPN and CDR2 SVGIG (reference sequence). The chain's CDR3 is CAWRLGQSFGGYTF. The CDR3 DNA sequence: TGTGCCTGGAGGCTAGGACAGAGCTTTGGGGGCTACACCTTC.

CDR3 sequence (DNA): TGCGCCAGCAGCTTGGAGAGGGGGACTGGCTACACCTTC. The encoded protein is CASSLERGTGYTF. J is TRBJ1-2 and V is TRBV5-1; possibly TRBD1 for D (6 bases). This CDR3 region has 13 residues. Germline lookup yields CDR1 SGHRS and CDR2 YFSETQ. Trimming removed 0 bases from V and 7 bases from J, with 10 bases in between.

This clonotype was counted ten times or more. The CDR3 spells CASSKKTASSGNTIYF. Here the CDR3 DNA reads TGTGCCAGCAGCAAGAAGACAGCCTCCTCTGGAAACACCATATATTTT. The chain is built from TRBV3-1 and TRBJ1-3; D is possibly TRBD1 (5 bases). The CDR3 covers 16 residues. In germline, CDR1 is LGHDT, CDR2 YNNKEL (reference sequence). Trimming removed 5 bases from V and 0 bases from J, with 14 bases in between.

The CDR3 sequence is CATSDFKGSSYNEQFF. CDR3 DNA: TGTGCCACCAGTGATTTTAAGGGGAGCTCCTACAATGAGCAGTTCTTC. This chain joins TRBV24-1 and TRBJ2-1; D may match TRBD1 or TRBD2 (5 bases each). This CDR3 is 16 amino acids long. V lost 1 base to trimming and J lost 0 bases, with 9 bases between them. Looked up from germline, CDR1 is KGHDR and CDR2 is SFDVKD.

This clonotype was seen many times. V usage is TRBV5-1 and J usage is TRBJ2-7, with 10 bases matching TRBD2. The CDR3 extends over 15 amino acids. Germline values: CDR1 SGHRS, CDR2 YFSETQ. Trimming took 5 bases from V and 3 from J; bases not matched to a gene: 8. Written as DNA, the CDR3 is TGCGCCAGCAGGCAACCTAGCGGGAGTATCTACGAGCAGTACTTC. This encodes CASRQPSGSIYEQYF. Looking up the rest from reference TRBV5-1 and TRBJ2-7 gives the full variable domain: KAGVTQTPRYLIKTRGQQVTLSCSPISGHRSVSWYQQTPGQGLQFLFEYFSETQRNKGNFPGRFSGRQFSNSRSEMNVSTLELGDSALYLCASRQPSGSIYEQYFGPGTRLTVT.

The table lists this clonotype with many counts. The CDR3, as DNA: TGTGCCAGCAGTTGGACTAGCGGGAGGGCGCATGTGAGCTCCTACAATGAGCAGTTCTTC. Its protein product is CASSWTSGRAHVSSYNEQFF. This rearrangement joins TRBV6-1 to TRBJ2-1, with 15 bases fitting TRBD2. V lost 5 bases to trimming and J lost 0 bases; unmatched junction nucleotides: 11. Germline CDR1 MNHNS, CDR2 SASEGT. The CDR3 runs to 20 residues.

The table lists this clonotype with many counts. V gene TRBV3-1 combines with J gene TRBJ2-5; D might be TRBD2 (6 bases). The germline V gene encodes CDR1 LGHDT and CDR2 YNNKEL (reference sequence). The V end was cut by 2 bases, the J end by 2 bases, with 15 bases between. This CDR3 spans 16 amino acids. The CDR3: CASSQNPLANQETQYF. In DNA, the CDR3 is TGTGCCAGCAGCCAAAATCCACTAGCAAATCAAGAGACCCAGTACTTC.

This clonotype was found many times. This chain uses TRBV6-6 with TRBJ1-5; tentatively, D is TRBD1 (5 bases). The CDR3 covers 19 residues. V was clipped by 1 base and J by 0 bases, with 19 bases between them. In germline, CDR1 is MNHNY, CDR2 SVGAGI (reference sequence). CDR3 sequence (DNA): TGTGCCAGCAGTTACTTGGGAGTGGGGCAGGAGCCTAGCAATCAGCCCCAGCATTTT. Translating gives CASSYLGVGQEPSNQPQHF.

The V gene is TRBV20-1, the J gene TRBJ1-6; 7 nucleotides agree with TRBD1. There are 14 residues in the CDR3. Looked up from germline, CDR1 is DFQATT and CDR2 is SNEGSKA (reference sequence). Trimming took 6 bases from V and 7 from J; bases not matched to a gene: 9. DNA for the CDR3: TGCAGTGCCTCAACCACCAGGGGGAATTCACCCCTCCACTTT. Translation gives CSASTTRGNSPLHF.